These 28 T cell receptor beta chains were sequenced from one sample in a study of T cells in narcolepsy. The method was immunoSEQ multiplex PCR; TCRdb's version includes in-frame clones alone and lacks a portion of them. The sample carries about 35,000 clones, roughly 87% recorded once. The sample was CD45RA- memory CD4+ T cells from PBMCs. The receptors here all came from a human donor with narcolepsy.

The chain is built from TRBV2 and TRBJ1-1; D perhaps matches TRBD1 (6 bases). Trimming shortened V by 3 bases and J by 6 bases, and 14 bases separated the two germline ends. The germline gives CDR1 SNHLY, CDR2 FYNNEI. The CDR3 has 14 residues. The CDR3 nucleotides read TGTGCCAGCAGTGACAGGGGCCCAGGTCCTGAAGCTTTCTTT. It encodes CASSDRGPGPEAFF.

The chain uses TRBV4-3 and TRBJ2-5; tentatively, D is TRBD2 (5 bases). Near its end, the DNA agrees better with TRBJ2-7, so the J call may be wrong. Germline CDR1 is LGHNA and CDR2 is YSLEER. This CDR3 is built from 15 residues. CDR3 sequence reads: CASSQEGRPGFEQYF. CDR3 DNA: TGCGCCAGCAGCCAAGAAGGGAGACCAGGTTTCGAGCAGTACTTC.

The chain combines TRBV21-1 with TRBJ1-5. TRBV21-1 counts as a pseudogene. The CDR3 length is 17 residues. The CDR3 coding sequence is TGTGCCAGCAGTATCGTCATGCTACATTGGCATCATCAGCCCCAGCATTTT. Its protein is CASSIVMLHWHHQPQHF.

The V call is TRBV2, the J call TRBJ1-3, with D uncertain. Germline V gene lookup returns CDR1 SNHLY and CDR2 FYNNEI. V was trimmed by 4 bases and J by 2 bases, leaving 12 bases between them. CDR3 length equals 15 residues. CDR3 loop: CASSVGSVAGNTIYF. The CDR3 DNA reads TGTGCCAGCAGTGTGGGGTCGGTGGCTGGAAACACCATATATTTT.

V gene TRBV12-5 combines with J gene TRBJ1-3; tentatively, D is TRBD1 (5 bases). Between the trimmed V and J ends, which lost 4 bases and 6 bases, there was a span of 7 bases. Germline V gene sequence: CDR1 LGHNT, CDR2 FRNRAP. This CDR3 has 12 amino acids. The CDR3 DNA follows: TGTGCTAGTGGTTCGACAGTAAACACCATATATTTT. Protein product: CASGSTVNTIYF.

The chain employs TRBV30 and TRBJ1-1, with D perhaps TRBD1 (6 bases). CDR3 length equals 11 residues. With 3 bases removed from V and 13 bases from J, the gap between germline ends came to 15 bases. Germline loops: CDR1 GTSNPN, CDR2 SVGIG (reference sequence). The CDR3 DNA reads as TGTGCCTGGAGCTCCGAGGGGGAGGTTTTCTTT. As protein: CAWSSEGEVFF. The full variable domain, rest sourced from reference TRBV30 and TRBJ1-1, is SQTIHQWPATLVQPVGSPLSLECTVEGTSNPNLYWYRQAAGRGLQLLFYSVGIGQISSEVPQNLSASRPQDRQFILSSKKLLLSDSGFYLCAWSSEGEVFFGQGTRLTVV.

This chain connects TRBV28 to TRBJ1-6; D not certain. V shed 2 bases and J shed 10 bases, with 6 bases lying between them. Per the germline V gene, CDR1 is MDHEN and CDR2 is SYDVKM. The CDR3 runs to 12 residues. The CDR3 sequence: CASSLTTSPLHF. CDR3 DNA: TGTGCCAGCAGTTTAACGACATCACCCCTCCACTTT.

The CDR3 DNA reads TGTGCCAGCCACGACAGGGGGTTGGGAAACACCATATATTTT. Translation gives CASHDRGLGNTIYF. The chain couples TRBV6-5 to TRBJ1-3; the match to TRBD1 covers 9 bases. Germline CDR1 MNHEY, CDR2 SVGAGI. The CDR3 extends over 14 amino acids. Germline trimming cut 8 bases from V and 4 bases from J; bases unmatched to any gene: 6.

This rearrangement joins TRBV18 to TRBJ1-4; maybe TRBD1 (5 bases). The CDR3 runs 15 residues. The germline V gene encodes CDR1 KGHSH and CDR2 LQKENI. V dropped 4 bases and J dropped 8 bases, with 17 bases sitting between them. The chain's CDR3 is CASSRSGASGEKLFF. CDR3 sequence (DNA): TGTGCCAGCTCACGGTCAGGAGCGTCAGGGGAAAAACTGTTTTTT. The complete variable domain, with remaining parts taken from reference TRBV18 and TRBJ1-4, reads NAGVMQNPRHLVRRRGQEARLRCSPMKGHSHVYWYRQLPEEGLKFMVYLQKENIIDESGMPKERFSAEFPKEGPSILRIQQVVRGDSAAYFCASSRSGASGEKLFFGSGTQLSVL.

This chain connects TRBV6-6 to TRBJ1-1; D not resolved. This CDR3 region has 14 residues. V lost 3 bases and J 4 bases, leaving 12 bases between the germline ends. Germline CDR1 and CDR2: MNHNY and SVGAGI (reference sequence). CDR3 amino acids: CASSYFSVGTEAFF. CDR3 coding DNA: TGTGCCAGCAGTTATTTTTCTGTGGGCACTGAAGCTTTCTTT.

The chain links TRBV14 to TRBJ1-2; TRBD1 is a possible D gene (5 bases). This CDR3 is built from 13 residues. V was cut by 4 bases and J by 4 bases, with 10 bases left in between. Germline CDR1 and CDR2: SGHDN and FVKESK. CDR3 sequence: CASSLGLRYGYTF. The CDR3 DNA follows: TGTGCCAGCAGCCTGGGGCTACGCTATGGCTACACCTTC.

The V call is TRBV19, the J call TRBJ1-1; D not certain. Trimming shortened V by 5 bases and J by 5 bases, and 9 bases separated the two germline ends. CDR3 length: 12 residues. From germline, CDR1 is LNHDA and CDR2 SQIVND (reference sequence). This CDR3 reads CASSSLGTEAFF. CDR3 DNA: TGTGCCAGTAGTTCACTTGGAACTGAAGCTTTCTTT. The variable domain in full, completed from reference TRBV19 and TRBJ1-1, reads DGGITQSPKYLFRKEGQNVTLSCEQNLNHDAMYWYRQDPGQGLRLIYYSQIVNDFQKGDIAEGYSVSREKKESFPLTVTSAQKNPTAFYLCASSSLGTEAFFGQGTRLTVV.

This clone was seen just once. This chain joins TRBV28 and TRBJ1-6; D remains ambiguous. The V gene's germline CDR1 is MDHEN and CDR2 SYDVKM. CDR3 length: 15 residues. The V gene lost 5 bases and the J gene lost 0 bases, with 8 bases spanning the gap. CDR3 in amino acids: CASSEAFSYNSPLHF. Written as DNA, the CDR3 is TGTGCCAGCAGTGAAGCCTTCTCCTATAATTCACCCCTCCACTTT.

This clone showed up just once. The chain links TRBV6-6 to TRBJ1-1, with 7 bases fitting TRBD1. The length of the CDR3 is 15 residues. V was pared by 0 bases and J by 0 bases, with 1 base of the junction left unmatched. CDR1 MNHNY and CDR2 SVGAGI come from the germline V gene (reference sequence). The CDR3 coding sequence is TGTGCCAGCAGTTACTCCGGGACAGTGAACACTGAAGCTTTCTTT. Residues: CASSYSGTVNTEAFF.

Here the CDR3 DNA reads TGTGCCAGCAGTTTCTTGGGGCAGGGGGATCAGCCCCAGCATTTT. Encoded protein: CASSFLGQGDQPQHF. This chain joins TRBV28 and TRBJ1-5, with 7 nucleotides matching TRBD1. The germline V gene has CDR1 MDHEN and CDR2 SYDVKM. The V gene end was trimmed by 3 bases and the J gene end by 5 bases; junction bases not matched to a gene: 7. The length of the CDR3 is 15 residues.

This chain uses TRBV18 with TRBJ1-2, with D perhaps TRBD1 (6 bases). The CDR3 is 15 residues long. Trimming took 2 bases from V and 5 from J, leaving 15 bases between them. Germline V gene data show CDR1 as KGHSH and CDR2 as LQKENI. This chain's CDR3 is CASSPNGGPSYGYTF. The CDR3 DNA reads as TGTGCCAGCTCACCAAACGGGGGGCCGAGTTATGGCTACACCTTC.

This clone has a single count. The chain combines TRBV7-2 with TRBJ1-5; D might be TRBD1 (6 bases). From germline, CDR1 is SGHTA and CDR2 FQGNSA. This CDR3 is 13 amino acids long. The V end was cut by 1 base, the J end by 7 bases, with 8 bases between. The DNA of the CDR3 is TGTGCCAGCAGCTTAGGCAGGGGACAGCCCCAGCATTTT. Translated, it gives CASSLGRGQPQHF.

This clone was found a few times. CDR3 residues: CASSLRGAGRGGELFF. CDR3 bases: TGTGCCAGCAGCTTAAGAGGGGCGGGGAGGGGCGGGGAGCTGTTTTTT. The chain is built from TRBV7-3 and TRBJ2-2; 7 bases align to TRBD2. Germline lookup yields CDR1 SGHTA and CDR2 FQGTGA. This CDR3 is 16 amino acids long. J gave up 7 bases and V 1 base, and 9 bases lay outside the gene matches.

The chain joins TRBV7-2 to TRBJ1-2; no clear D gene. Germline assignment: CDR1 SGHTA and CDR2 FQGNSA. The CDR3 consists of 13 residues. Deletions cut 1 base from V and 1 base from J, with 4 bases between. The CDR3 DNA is TGTGCCAGCAGCTTAGTCCGTAACTATGGCTACACCTTC. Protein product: CASSLVRNYGYTF.

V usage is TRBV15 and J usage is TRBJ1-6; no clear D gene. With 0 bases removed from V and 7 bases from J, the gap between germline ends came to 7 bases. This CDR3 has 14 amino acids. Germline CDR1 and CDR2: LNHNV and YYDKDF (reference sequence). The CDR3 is CATSRDRRNSPLHF. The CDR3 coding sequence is TGTGCCACCAGCAGAGACAGGCGGAATTCACCCCTCCACTTT.

The CDR3: CASSPRTGTGELFF. The CDR3 DNA sequence: TGTGCCAGCAGCCCCCGGACAGGGACCGGGGAGCTGTTTTTT. The chain links TRBV9 to TRBJ2-2; 8 bases line up with TRBD1. This CDR3 contains 14 residues. Trimming cost V 4 bases and J 5 bases; bases outside gene matches: 4. Germline V gives CDR1 SGDLS, CDR2 YYNGEE.

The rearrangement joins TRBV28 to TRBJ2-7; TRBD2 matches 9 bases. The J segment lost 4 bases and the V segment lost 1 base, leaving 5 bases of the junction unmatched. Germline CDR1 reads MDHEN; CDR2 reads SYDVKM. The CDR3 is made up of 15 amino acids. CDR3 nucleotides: TGTGCCAGCAGTTTATCGGGGACTAGCAGGTACGAGCAGTACTTC. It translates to CASSLSGTSRYEQYF.

The CDR3 DNA sequence: TGTGCCAGCAGCTTGTCACAGCCTAATGAAAAACTGTTTTTT. Protein product: CASSLSQPNEKLFF. The chain is built from TRBV11-3 and TRBJ1-4, with unresolved D. V shed 3 bases and J shed 3 bases, with 8 bases lying between them. Germline V gives CDR1 SGHNT, CDR2 YENEEA. The CDR3 spans 14 residues.

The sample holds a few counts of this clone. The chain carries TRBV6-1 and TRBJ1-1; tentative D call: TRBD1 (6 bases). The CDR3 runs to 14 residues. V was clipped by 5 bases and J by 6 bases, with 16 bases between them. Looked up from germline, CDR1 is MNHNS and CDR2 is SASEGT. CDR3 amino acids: CASSPQGWNAEAFF. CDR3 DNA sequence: TGTGCCAGCAGTCCCCAGGGGTGGAATGCTGAAGCTTTCTTT.

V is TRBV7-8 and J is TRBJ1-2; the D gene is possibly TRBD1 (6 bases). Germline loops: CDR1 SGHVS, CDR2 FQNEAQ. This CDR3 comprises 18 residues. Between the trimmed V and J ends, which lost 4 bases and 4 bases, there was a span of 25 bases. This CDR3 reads CASSSETGTSKGGYGYTF. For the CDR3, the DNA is TGTGCCAGCAGCTCAGAAACCGGGACATCAAAAGGAGGCTATGGCTACACCTTC.

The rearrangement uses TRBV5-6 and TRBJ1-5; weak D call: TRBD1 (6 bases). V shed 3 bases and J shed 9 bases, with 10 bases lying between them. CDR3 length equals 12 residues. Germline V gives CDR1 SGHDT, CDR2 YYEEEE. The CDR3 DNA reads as TGTGCCAGCAGCTCCCCCAGGGGGCCCCAGCATTTT. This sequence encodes CASSSPRGPQHF.

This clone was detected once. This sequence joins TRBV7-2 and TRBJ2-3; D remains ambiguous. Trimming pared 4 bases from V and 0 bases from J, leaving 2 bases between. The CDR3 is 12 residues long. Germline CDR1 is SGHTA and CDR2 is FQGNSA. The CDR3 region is CASSSSTDTQYF. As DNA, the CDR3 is TGTGCCAGCAGCTCGAGCACAGATACGCAGTATTTT. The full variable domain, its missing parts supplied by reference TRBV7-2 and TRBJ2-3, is GAGVSQSPSNKVTEKGKDVELRCDPISGHTALYWYRQSLGQGLEFLIYFQGNSAPDKSGLPSDRFSAERTGGSVSTLTIQRTQQEDSAVYLCASSSSTDTQYFGPGTRLTVL.

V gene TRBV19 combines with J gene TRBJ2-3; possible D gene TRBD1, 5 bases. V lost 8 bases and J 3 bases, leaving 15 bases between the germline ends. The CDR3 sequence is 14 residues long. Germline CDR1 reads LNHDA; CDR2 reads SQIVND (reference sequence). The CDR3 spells CASSDLGDTDTQYF. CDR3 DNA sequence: TGTGCCAGTTCGGACCTAGGGGATACAGATACGCAGTATTTT.